This T cell receptor beta chain was identified during a study of blood T cell repertoires in COVID-19. TCRdb keeps only in-frame clones here, not all; method: immunoSEQ multiplex PCR. Here the sample spans about 120,000 clones, around 89% being singletons. Germline V lookup: CDR1 SGHVS, CDR2 FQNEAQ. This CDR3 region has 16 residues. The V end was cut by 2 bases, the J end by 2 bases, with 12 bases between. This chain connects TRBV7-8 to TRBJ1-4; TRBD1 is a possible D gene (6 bases). The receptor was isolated from a human donor with acute or convalescent COVID-19. The donor label of this sample is uncertain. The specimen was peripheral blood. This CDR3 reads CASSLKGGTTNEKLFF. The CDR3 DNA reads as TGTGCCAGCAGCTTAAAGGGGGGGACTACTAATGAAAAACTGTTTTTT.